The 18 T cell receptor beta chains in this list originate from one sample, sequenced in a study of post-analysis software for immune sequencing data. These receptors' targets are unknown. The TCR beta cDNA libraries contained unique molecular identifiers. TCRdb ran MiXCR on the PCR reads and lists one entry per CDR3 protein. The sample holds about 810,000 distinct CDR3 sequences, around 53% seen once. General study points: Controls showed lower frequencies than patients for roughly five TRBV segments, and TRBV5-6, TRBV5-1 and TRBV20-1 were among these.

Sequenced input: blood. These receptors all stem from a girl under 18 with multiple sclerosis.

V gene TRBV2 combines with J gene TRBJ1-5; tentatively, D is TRBD1 (5 bases). The germline V and J ends were trimmed by 3 bases and 1 base, with 19 bases remaining between them. The CDR3 contains 18 residues. Germline V gene sequence: CDR1 SNHLY, CDR2 FYNNEI. CDR3 residues: CASSEGRVFTVSNQPQHF. CDR3 sequence (DNA): TGTGCCAGCAGTGAGGGCAGGGTTTTCACTGTAAGCAATCAGCCCCAGCATTTT.

This CDR3 is CSVETHSSYEQYF. CDR3 in DNA: TGCAGCGTTGAGACACACAGCTCCTACGAGCAGTACTTC. This rearrangement joins TRBV29-1 to TRBJ2-7; D is undetermined. The CDR3 extends over 13 amino acids. Germline V gene data show CDR1 as SQVTM and CDR2 as ANQGSEA. V lost 3 bases, J lost 0 bases, and 9 bases lay in between.

The V and J genes are TRBV29-1 and TRBJ2-1, with 10 positions matching TRBD1. The CDR3 sequence is 11 residues long. V gave up 6 bases and J gave up 12 bases; unmatched junction bases: 5. Germline V gives CDR1 SQVTM, CDR2 ANQGSEA. CDR3 bases: TGCAGCGTCGACAGGGGGCACAGGCAGTTCTTC. Translating it yields CSVDRGHRQFF.

The genes are TRBV2 and TRBJ2-1, with D perhaps being TRBD1 or TRBD2 (6 bases each). V lost 8 bases, J lost 10 bases, and 18 bases lay in between. The germline V gene encodes CDR1 SNHLY and CDR2 FYNNEI. The length of the CDR3 is 13 residues. CDR3 sequence reads: CASGGPFRGEQFF. As DNA, the CDR3 is TGTGCCAGCGGGGGGCCCTTCCGAGGGGAGCAGTTCTTC.

This clonotype was seen a handful of times. The chain recombines TRBV6-5 with TRBJ1-2; 8 bases line up with TRBD1. The CDR3 totals 14 residues. From germline, CDR1 is MNHEY and CDR2 SVGAGI. Losses at the gene ends were 2 bases for V and 7 bases for J; bases not matched to a gene: 6. For the CDR3, the DNA is TGTGCCAGCAGTTACGGGACAGGAAGGTCTGGCTACACCTTC. It codes for CASSYGTGRSGYTF.

This clonotype came up once. This sequence joins TRBV29-1 and TRBJ2-3; D may match TRBD1 or TRBD2 (5 bases each). The CDR3 covers 13 residues. Germline V lookup: CDR1 SQVTM, CDR2 ANQGSEA. The germline V and J ends were trimmed by 7 bases and 2 bases, with 13 bases remaining between them. Here the CDR3 reads CSASSGTTDTQYF. The CDR3 coding sequence is TGCAGCGCTAGCTCCGGGACCACAGATACGCAGTATTTT.

The chain employs TRBV30 and TRBJ2-1, with TRBD2 as a possible D gene (6 bases). The CDR3 loop spans 14 amino acids. V lost 4 bases to trimming and J lost 4 bases, with 14 bases between them. Germline loops: CDR1 GTSNPN, CDR2 SVGIG (reference sequence). Here the CDR3 reads CAWNRGLQYNEQFF. The CDR3 DNA follows: TGTGCCTGGAACCGGGGACTTCAATACAATGAGCAGTTCTTC.

This clonotype has more than one count but fewer than ten. The CDR3 coding sequence is TGCAGCGTTGCAGGCCATAGCAATCAGCCCCAGCATTTT. This translates into CSVAGHSNQPQHF. J is TRBJ1-5 and V is TRBV29-1; D is unclear. Germline assignment: CDR1 SQVTM and CDR2 ANQGSEA. CDR3 length: 13 amino acids. V dropped 4 bases and J dropped 0 bases, with 7 bases sitting between them.

The V gene is TRBV4-2, the J gene TRBJ2-1; D is ambiguous. This CDR3 has 14 amino acids. Germline V gives CDR1 LGHNA, CDR2 YNFKEQ. Trimming removed 0 bases at V and 5 bases at J, with 8 bases between. The CDR3: CASSQDSLNNEQFF. CDR3 nucleotide sequence: TGTGCCAGCAGCCAAGACAGTTTGAACAATGAGCAGTTCTTC.

V gene TRBV29-1 combines with J gene TRBJ1-1; D is unresolved. The CDR3 runs 14 residues. Germline CDR1 SQVTM, CDR2 ANQGSEA. V lost 4 bases and J lost 0, with 12 bases in between. Here the CDR3 reads CSVVRMRVNTEAFF. CDR3 nucleotide sequence: TGCAGCGTTGTTCGAATGCGGGTGAACACTGAAGCTTTCTTT. The variable domain in full, completed from reference TRBV29-1 and TRBJ1-1, reads SAVISQKPSRDICQRGTSLTIQCQVDSQVTMMFWYRQQPGQSLTLIATANQGSEATYESGFVIDKFPISRPNLTFSTLTVSNMSPEDSSIYLCSVVRMRVNTEAFFGQGTRLTVV.

This clonotype has only a few counts. This CDR3 is CASRKRLASDEQFF. CDR3 DNA: TGTGCCAGCAGGAAGAGGCTAGCGAGCGATGAGCAGTTCTTC. The rearrangement joins TRBV6-1 to TRBJ2-1, with D perhaps TRBD2 (6 bases). Trimming left V 6 bases short and J 8 bases short, with 17 bases between. The CDR3 covers 14 residues. Germline CDR1 reads MNHNS; CDR2 reads SASEGT.

The CDR3 is CASSEELEGLNYGYTF. The CDR3 DNA is TGTGCCAGCAGTGAAGAGCTCGAGGGATTAAACTATGGCTACACCTTC. V gene TRBV6-1 combines with J gene TRBJ1-2, with no clear D. The germline V and J ends were trimmed by 1 base and 2 bases, with 14 bases remaining between them. The CDR3 has 16 amino acids. In germline, CDR1 is MNHNS, CDR2 SASEGT.

This clonotype has only one observation. The gene calls are TRBV18 and TRBJ2-3; possibly TRBD1 or TRBD2 for D (6 bases each). Trimming removed 4 bases at V and 2 bases at J, with 13 bases between. Germline lookup yields CDR1 KGHSH and CDR2 LQKENI. This CDR3 has 15 residues. The CDR3 protein is CASSRSGASTDTQYF. CDR3 coding DNA: TGTGCCAGCTCACGGTCGGGGGCCTCCACAGATACGCAGTATTTT.

This chain links TRBV5-5 with TRBJ2-5; D possibly corresponds to TRBD1 (7 bases). The CDR3 runs to 17 residues. With 2 bases removed from V and 11 bases from J, the gap between germline ends came to 28 bases. The V gene's germline CDR1 is SGHKS and CDR2 YYEKEE (reference sequence). CDR3 protein: CASSFGGGEWAYNEQYF. CDR3 nucleotide sequence: TGTGCCAGCAGCTTCGGAGGGGGCGAATGGGCCTACAATGAGCAGTACTTC. Based on the CDR3 plus reference TRBV5-5 and TRBJ2-5, the full variable domain is DAGVTQSPTHLIKTRGQQVTLRCSPISGHKSVSWYQQVLGQGPQFIFQYYEKEERGRGNFPDRFSARQFPNYSSELNVNALLLGDSALYLCASSFGGGEWAYNEQYFGPGTRLLVL.

The chain recombines TRBV29-1 with TRBJ2-5; TRBD1 matches at 8 bases. V lost 4 bases and J lost 5; bases outside the gene matches: 12. Looked up from germline, CDR1 is SQVTM and CDR2 is ANQGSEA. This CDR3 contains 15 residues. Here the CDR3 reads CSVVDRGGGWETQYF. CDR3 bases: TGCAGCGTTGTCGACAGGGGAGGCGGATGGGAGACCCAGTACTTC.

The V gene is TRBV6-4, the J gene TRBJ2-3; D tentatively fits TRBD1 or TRBD2 (5 bases each). The CDR3 sequence is 14 residues long. Trimming took off 0 bases at V and 6 bases at J, with 10 bases between the two ends. Germline values: CDR1 MRHNA, CDR2 SNTAGT. CDR3 sequence: CASSDSTGPDTQYF. CDR3 bases: TGTGCCAGCAGTGACTCGACGGGGCCGGATACGCAGTATTTT.

This clonotype was observed a handful of times. This chain uses TRBV7-8 with TRBJ2-5; possible D gene TRBD2, 6 bases. The V and J ends lost 5 bases and 3 bases respectively, with 13 bases between them. Germline V gene data show CDR1 as SGHVS and CDR2 as FQNEAQ. CDR3 size: 14 residues. This CDR3 is CASSPSRGKETQYF. The DNA of the CDR3 is TGTGCCAGCAGCCCCAGCCGGGGGAAAGAGACCCAGTACTTC.

V and J are TRBV2 and TRBJ1-6; a possible D gene is TRBD1 (6 bases). This CDR3 spans 18 amino acids. Germline V lookup: CDR1 SNHLY, CDR2 FYNNEI. V was clipped by 9 bases and J by 6 bases, with 27 bases between them. The CDR3 here is CASRTDSSTFTANSPLHF. DNA of the CDR3: TGTGCCAGTCGGACAGATTCCTCCACCTTTACAGCTAATTCACCCCTCCACTTT. Full variable domain (remainder filled in from reference TRBV2 and TRBJ1-6): EPEVTQTPSHQVTQMGQEVILRCVPISNHLYFYWYRQILGQKVEFLVSFYNNEISEKSEIFDDQFSVERPDGSNFTLKIRSTKLEDSAMYFCASRTDSSTFTANSPLHFGNGTRLTVT.